This T cell receptor (beta chain) was sequenced in a study of T cells in Graves' hyperthyroidism and ophthalmopathy. About this clonotype: Its target is unknown.

Stability of Graves' hyperthyroidism was defined as absent ophthalmopathy progression within 18 months. CDR1 is MNHNS and CDR2 is SASEGT in the germline V gene. Trimming cost V 9 bases and J 3 bases; bases outside gene matches: 13. CDR3 length: 17 residues. TCR beta CDR3 regions were amplified from RNA transcripts. The primer set for the first-round RT-PCR of the TCR CDR3 was HTBI. From the multiplex PCR reads, TCRdb called clonotypes with MiXCR, one entry per CDR3 protein. Of roughly 570,000 distinct CDR3 sequences in the sample, 35% to 55% were seen once. Broader study findings: Stable hyperthyroidism was told apart from ophthalmopathy by a model built on 13 V-J features. The model made its ophthalmopathy prediction, and onset followed a median approximately 7 months later.

The J gene is TRBJ2-6, the V gene TRBV6-1; 8 nucleotides agree with TRBD1. Sequencing used peripheral blood or thyroid tissue (not recorded which). This receptor was obtained from a woman aged 18-29 years with Graves' hyperthyroidism. The CDR3 region has the DNA TGTGCCAGTGACGTTGGGACAGGACGGGATGGGGCCAACGTCCTGACTTTC. Its translation: CASDVGTGRDGANVLTF.